This T cell receptor (beta chain) appears in the sequencing data of a study of breast tumors, draining lymph nodes, adjacent tissues. Via MiXCR, TCRdb re-called the multiplex PCR reads, giving one row per CDR3 protein. The sample yields about 130,000 distinct CDR3 sequences, approximately 21% seen once. The CDR3 runs to 17 residues. Germline V gene sequence: CDR1 MNHEY, CDR2 SVGEGT. J gave up 5 bases and V 5 bases, and 13 bases lay outside the gene matches. Samples came from axillary lymph nodes draining the breast cancer. What was sequenced was axillary lymph node tissue. This sequence was found in a female donor with breast cancer. Some clones in this sample may be carry-over from other donors' samples. The chain carries TRBV6-2 or TRBV6-3 and TRBJ2-2; TRBD2 agrees at 8 bases. This CDR3 is CASSNLRRASGTGELFF. The CDR3 nucleotides are TGTGCCAGCAGTAACCTCCGGCGGGCTAGCGGGACCGGGGAGCTGTTTTTT.